The TCR beta chain under discussion was sequenced for a study of blood T cell repertoires in COVID-19. About the research overall: Researchers got acute and convalescent COVID-19 samples from the United States, Italy and Spain.

The assay was immunoSEQ multiplex PCR, and TCRdb's table has in-frame clones only and misses some. Of some 200,000 clones in the sample, about 88% were seen once. Per the germline V gene, CDR1 is SGHTA and CDR2 is FQGNSA. CDR3 length: 12 amino acids. The V and J ends lost 5 bases and 11 bases respectively, with 15 bases between them. Sequencing was performed on PBMCs or T cells enriched from blood (not recorded which). The sequence was collected from a woman in her 30s who had recovered from COVID-19. V and J are TRBV7-2 and TRBJ1-1; no clear D gene. The CDR3 sequence is CASSQAGFDAFF. The DNA for the CDR3 is TGTGCCAGCAGCCAGGCGGGCTTTGACGCTTTCTTT. Variable domain in full (rest from reference TRBV7-2 and TRBJ1-1): GAGVSQSPSNKVTEKGKDVELRCDPISGHTALYWYRQSLGQGLEFLIYFQGNSAPDKSGLPSDRFSAERTGGSVSTLTIQRTQQEDSAVYLCASSQAGFDAFFGQGTRLTVV.